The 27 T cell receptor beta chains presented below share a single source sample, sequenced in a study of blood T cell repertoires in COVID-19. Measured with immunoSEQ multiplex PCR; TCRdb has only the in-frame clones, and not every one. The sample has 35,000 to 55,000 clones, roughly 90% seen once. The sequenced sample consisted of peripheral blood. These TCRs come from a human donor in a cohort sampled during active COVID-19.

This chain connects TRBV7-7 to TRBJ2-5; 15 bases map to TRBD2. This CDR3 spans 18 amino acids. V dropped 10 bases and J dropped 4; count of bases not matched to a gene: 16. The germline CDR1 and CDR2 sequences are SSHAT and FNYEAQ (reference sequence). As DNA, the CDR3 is TGTGCCACCTCGATGATGACTCCGGGACTAGCGGGAGGAGAGACCCAGTACTTC. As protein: CATSMMTPGLAGGETQYF.

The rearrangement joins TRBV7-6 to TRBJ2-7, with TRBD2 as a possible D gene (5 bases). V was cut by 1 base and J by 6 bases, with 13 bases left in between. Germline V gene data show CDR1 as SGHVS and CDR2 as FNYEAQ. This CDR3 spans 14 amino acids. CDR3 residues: CASSLVGVSGEQYF. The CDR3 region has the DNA TGTGCCAGCAGCTTAGTCGGGGTCTCCGGCGAGCAGTACTTC.

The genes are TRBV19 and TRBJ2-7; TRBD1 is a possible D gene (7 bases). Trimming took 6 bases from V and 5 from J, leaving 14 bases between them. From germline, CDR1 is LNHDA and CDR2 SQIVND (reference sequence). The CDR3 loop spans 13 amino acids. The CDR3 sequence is CASSRGARDEQYF. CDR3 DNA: TGTGCCAGTAGCAGGGGGGCCCGGGACGAGCAGTACTTC.

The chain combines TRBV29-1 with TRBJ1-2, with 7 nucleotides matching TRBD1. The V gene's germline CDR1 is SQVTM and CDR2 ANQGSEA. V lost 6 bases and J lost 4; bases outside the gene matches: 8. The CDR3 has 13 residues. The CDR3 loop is CSVARQGPYGYTF. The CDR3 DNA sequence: TGCAGCGTGGCTAGACAGGGACCCTATGGCTACACCTTC. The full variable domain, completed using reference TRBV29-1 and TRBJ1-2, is SAVISQKPSRDICQRGTSLTIQCQVDSQVTMMFWYRQQPGQSLTLIATANQGSEATYESGFVIDKFPISRPNLTFSTLTVSNMSPEDSSIYLCSVARQGPYGYTFGSGTRLTVV.

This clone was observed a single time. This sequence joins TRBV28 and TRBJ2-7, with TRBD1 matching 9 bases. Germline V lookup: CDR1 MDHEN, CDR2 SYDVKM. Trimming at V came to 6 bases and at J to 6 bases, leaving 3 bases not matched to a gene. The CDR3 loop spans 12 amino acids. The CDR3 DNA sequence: TGTGCCAGCAGCTACAGGGGGCCCGAGCAGTACTTC. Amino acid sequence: CASSYRGPEQYF.

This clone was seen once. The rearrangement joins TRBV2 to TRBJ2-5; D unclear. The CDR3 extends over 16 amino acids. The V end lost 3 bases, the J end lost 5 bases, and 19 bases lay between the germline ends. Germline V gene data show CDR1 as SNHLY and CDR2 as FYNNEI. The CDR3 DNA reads TGTGCCAGCAGTGATCTCCCAACCCCGAGGCTGGAGACCCAGTACTTC. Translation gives CASSDLPTPRLETQYF.

The CDR3 is CATSGRDSDEQYF. Here the CDR3 DNA reads TGTGCCACCAGTGGGCGGGACAGTGACGAGCAGTACTTC. The chain is built from TRBV24-1 and TRBJ2-7, with D possibly TRBD1 on 7 matching bases. The germline V and J ends were trimmed by 5 bases and 5 bases, with 12 bases remaining between them. This CDR3 is built from 13 residues. Per germline, CDR1 KGHDR and CDR2 SFDVKD.

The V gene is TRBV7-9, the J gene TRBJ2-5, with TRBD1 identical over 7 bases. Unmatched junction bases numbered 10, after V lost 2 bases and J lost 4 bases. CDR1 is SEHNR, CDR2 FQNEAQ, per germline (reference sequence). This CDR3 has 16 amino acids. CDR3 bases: TGTGCCAGCAGCTTACCGTGGGGCAGGGGGTTAGAGACCCAGTACTTC. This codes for CASSLPWGRGLETQYF. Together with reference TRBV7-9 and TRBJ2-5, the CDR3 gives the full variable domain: DTGVSQNPRHKITKRGQNVTFRCDPISEHNRLYWYRQTLGQGPEFLTYFQNEAQLEKSRLLSDRFSAERPKGSFSTLEIQRTEQGDSAMYLCASSLPWGRGLETQYFGPGTRLLVL.

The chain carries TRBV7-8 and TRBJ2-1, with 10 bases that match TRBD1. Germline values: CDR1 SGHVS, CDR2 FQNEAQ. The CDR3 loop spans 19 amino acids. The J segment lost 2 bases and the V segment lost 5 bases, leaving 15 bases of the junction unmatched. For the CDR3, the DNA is TGTGCCAGCAGCACCTATAGGATCGGGGACAGGGGAACCTACAATGAGCAGTTCTTC. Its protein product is CASSTYRIGDRGTYNEQFF.

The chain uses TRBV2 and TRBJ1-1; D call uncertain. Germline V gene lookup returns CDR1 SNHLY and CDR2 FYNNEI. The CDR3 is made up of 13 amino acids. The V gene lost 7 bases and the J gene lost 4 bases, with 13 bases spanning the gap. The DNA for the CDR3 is TGTGCCAGCACCAAGTACAGCACCACTGAAGCTTTCTTT. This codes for CASTKYSTTEAFF.

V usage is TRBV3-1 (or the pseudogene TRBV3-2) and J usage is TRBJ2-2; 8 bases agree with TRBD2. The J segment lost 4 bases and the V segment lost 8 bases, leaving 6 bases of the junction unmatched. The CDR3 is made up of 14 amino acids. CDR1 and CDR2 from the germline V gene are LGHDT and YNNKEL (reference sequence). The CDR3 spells CASGPGGFTGELFF. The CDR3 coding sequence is TGTGCCAGCGGGCCGGGGGGGTTCACCGGGGAGCTGTTTTTT.

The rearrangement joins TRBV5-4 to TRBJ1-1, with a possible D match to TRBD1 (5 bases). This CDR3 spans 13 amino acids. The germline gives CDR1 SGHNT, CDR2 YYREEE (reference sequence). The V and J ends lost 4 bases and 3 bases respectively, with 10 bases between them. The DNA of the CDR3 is TGTGCCAGCAGCCATCCGGGGGACACTGAAGCTTTCTTT. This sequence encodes CASSHPGDTEAFF.

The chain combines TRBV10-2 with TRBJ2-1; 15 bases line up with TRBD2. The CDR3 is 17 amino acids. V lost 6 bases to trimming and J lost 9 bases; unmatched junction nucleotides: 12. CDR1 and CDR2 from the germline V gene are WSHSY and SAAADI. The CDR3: CASSAGLAGGPESEQFF. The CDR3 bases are TGCGCCAGCAGCGCCGGACTAGCGGGAGGGCCGGAAAGTGAGCAGTTCTTC.

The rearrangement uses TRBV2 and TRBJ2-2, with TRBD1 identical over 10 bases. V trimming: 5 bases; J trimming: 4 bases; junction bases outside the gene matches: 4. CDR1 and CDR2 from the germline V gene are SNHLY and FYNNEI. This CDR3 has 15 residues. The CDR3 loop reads CASSPTGGGTGELFF. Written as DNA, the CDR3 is TGTGCCAGCAGTCCGACAGGGGGCGGCACCGGGGAGCTGTTTTTT.

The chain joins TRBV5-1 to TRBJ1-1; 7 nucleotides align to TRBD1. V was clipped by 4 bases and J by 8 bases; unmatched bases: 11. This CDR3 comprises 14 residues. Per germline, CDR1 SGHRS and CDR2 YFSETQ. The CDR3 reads CASSPRTGQSEAFF. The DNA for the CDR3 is TGCGCCAGCAGCCCGCGGACAGGACAGTCGGAAGCTTTCTTT. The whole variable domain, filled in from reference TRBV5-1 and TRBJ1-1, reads KAGVTQTPRYLIKTRGQQVTLSCSPISGHRSVSWYQQTPGQGLQFLFEYFSETQRNKGNFPGRFSGRQFSNSRSEMNVSTLELGDSALYLCASSPRTGQSEAFFGQGTRLTVV.

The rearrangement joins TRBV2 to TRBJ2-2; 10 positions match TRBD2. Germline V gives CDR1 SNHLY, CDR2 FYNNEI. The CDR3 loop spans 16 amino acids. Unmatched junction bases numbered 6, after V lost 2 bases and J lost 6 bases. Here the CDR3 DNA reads TGTGCCAGCAGTGAATTTATGGGACTAGCGTCCGGGGAGCTGTTTTTT. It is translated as CASSEFMGLASGELFF.

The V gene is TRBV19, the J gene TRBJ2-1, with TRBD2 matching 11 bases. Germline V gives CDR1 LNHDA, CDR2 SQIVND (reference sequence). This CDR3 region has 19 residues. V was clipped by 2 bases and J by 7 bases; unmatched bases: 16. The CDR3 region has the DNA TGTGCCAGTAGTATAAGACTAGCGGGATTACCAACCCCCCAGAATGAGCAGTTCTTC. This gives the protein CASSIRLAGLPTPQNEQFF.

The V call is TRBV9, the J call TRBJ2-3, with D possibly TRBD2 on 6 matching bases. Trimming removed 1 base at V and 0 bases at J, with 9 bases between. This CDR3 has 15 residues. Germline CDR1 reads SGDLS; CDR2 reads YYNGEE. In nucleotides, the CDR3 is TGTGCCAGCAGCGTATCTGGGACTAGCACAGATACGCAGTATTTT. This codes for CASSVSGTSTDTQYF.

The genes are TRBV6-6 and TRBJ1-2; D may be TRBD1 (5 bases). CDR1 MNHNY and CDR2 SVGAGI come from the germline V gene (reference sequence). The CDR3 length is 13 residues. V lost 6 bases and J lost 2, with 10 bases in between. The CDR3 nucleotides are TGTGCCAGCAGCGCGTCAGGGAACTATGGCTACACCTTC. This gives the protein CASSASGNYGYTF.

Here the CDR3 reads CAWSGTSGSNLRNEQFF. In nucleotides, the CDR3 is TGTGCCTGGAGTGGGACTAGCGGGAGTAATTTAAGGAATGAGCAGTTCTTC. This rearrangement joins TRBV30 to TRBJ2-1, with 13 positions matching TRBD2. V dropped 1 base and J dropped 7; count of bases not matched to a gene: 10. The CDR3 runs 17 residues. Germline loops: CDR1 GTSNPN, CDR2 SVGIG (reference sequence).

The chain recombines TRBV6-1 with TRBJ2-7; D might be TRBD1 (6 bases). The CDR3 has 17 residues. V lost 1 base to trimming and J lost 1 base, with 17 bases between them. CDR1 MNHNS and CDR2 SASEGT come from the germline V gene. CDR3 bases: TGTGCCAGCAGTGAAGGGACGGGGTTGACAGGTTCCTACGAGCAGTACTTC. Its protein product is CASSEGTGLTGSYEQYF.

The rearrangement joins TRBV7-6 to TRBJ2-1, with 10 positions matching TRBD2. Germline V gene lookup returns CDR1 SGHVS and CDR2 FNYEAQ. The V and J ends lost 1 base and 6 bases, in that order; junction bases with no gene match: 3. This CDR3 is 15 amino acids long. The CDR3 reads CASSLGTSGTNEQFF. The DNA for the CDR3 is TGTGCCAGCAGCTTAGGGACTAGCGGTACCAATGAGCAGTTCTTC.

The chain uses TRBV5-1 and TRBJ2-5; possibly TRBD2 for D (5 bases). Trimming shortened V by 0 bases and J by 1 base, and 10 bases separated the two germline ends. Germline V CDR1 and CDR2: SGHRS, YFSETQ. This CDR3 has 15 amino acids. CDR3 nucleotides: TGCGCCAGCAGCTTGGGAGGGATCCGCCAAGAGACCCAGTACTTC. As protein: CASSLGGIRQETQYF.

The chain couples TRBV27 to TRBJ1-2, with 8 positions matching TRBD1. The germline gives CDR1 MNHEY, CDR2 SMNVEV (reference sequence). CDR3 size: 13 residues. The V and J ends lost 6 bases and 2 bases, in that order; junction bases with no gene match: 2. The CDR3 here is CASSRDRNYGYTF. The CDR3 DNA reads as TGTGCCAGCAGCCGGGACAGGAACTATGGCTACACCTTC.

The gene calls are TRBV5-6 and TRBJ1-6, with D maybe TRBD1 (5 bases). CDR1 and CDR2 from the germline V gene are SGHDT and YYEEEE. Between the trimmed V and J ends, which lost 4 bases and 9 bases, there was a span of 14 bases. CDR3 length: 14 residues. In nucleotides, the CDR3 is TGTGCCAGCAGCCGACCGGGGGATCCTTCACCCCTCCACTTT. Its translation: CASSRPGDPSPLHF.

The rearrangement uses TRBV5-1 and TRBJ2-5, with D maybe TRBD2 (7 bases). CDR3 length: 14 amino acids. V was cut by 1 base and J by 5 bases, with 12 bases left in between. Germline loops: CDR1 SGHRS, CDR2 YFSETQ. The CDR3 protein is CASSLTGGVETQYF. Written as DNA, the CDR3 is TGCGCCAGCAGCTTGACGGGGGGCGTCGAGACCCAGTACTTC.

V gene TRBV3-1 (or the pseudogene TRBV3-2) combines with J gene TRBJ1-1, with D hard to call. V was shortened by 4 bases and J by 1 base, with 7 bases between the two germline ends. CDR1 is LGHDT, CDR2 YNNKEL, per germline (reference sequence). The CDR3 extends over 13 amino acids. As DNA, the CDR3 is TGTGCCAGCAGCCCCGAGGGGAACACTGAAGCTTTCTTT. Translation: CASSPEGNTEAFF.